These 27 T cell receptor beta chains share one sample of origin, sequenced in a study of shared clonotypes between healthy human individuals. The repertoire was sequenced with immunoSEQ multiplex PCR; TCRdb's copy has only in-frame clones and lacks some. The sample has about 2.1 million clones, about 93% seen once; the top ten hold less than 2%. The naive CD8 fraction comprised CD45RO-negative cells positively selected for CCR7 and excluded terminally differentiated effector memory CD45RA+ cells. What was sequenced was naive CD8+ T cells from PBMCs. These receptors came from a young man in good health. Some clones in this sample may be carry-over from other donors' samples.

This clone was found a few times. The V and J genes are TRBV27 and TRBJ1-1; D unresolved. The CDR3 has 13 residues. Trimming pared 6 bases from V and 1 base from J, leaving 9 bases between. Per the germline V gene, CDR1 is MNHEY and CDR2 is SMNVEV (reference sequence). CDR3 DNA sequence: TGTGCCAGCAGACTGCTCGGGAACACTGAAGCTTTCTTT. Amino acids: CASRLLGNTEAFF.

This rearrangement joins TRBV28 to TRBJ2-1; D not resolved. V lost 4 bases to trimming and J lost 5 bases, with 9 bases between them. The CDR3 extends over 13 amino acids. Germline values: CDR1 MDHEN, CDR2 SYDVKM. CDR3 residues: CASSSDTNNEQFF. CDR3 in DNA: TGTGCCAGCAGTTCTGACACCAACAATGAGCAGTTCTTC.

J is TRBJ1-1 and V is TRBV6-1; no reliable D call. The length of the CDR3 is 16 residues. Trimming removed 2 bases at V and 4 bases at J, with 17 bases between. Per germline, CDR1 MNHNS and CDR2 SASEGT. The chain's CDR3 is CASSEWRSGVRTEAFF. The CDR3 region has the DNA TGTGCCAGCAGTGAATGGCGGAGCGGGGTGCGCACTGAAGCTTTCTTT.

This rearrangement joins TRBV5-8 to TRBJ2-1; 10 positions agree with TRBD2. With V trimmed by 2 bases and J by 9 bases, 8 bases remained unmatched. CDR1 and CDR2 from the germline V gene are SGHTS and YDEGEE. CDR3 size: 15 residues. CDR3 protein: CASSFGLAGAGEQFF. The CDR3 coding sequence is TGTGCCAGCAGCTTCGGGCTAGCGGGAGCGGGTGAGCAGTTCTTC.

The CDR3 DNA sequence: TGTGCCAGCTTAATCCCCGAGGGCGCCTACGTCCGCTATGGCTACACCTTC. As protein: CASLIPEGAYVRYGYTF. The chain carries TRBV2 and TRBJ1-2; D uncertain. Germline-derived CDR1 and CDR2 are SNHLY and FYNNEI. The CDR3 is 17 residues long. V shed 8 bases and J shed 4 bases, with 26 bases lying between them.

This sequence joins TRBV28 and TRBJ2-5; 8 bases fit TRBD2. This CDR3 has 16 amino acids. Germline values: CDR1 MDHEN, CDR2 SYDVKM. J was trimmed by 0 bases and V by 1 base; bases with no gene match: 4. The CDR3 sequence: CASSLSPGGNQETQYF. The CDR3 DNA is TGTGCCAGCAGTTTATCCCCGGGAGGGAACCAAGAGACCCAGTACTTC. Full variable domain (rest looked up from reference TRBV28 and TRBJ2-5): DVKVTQSSRYLVKRTGEKVFLECVQDMDHENMFWYRQDPGLGLRLIYFSYDVKMKEKGDIPEGYSVSREKKERFSLILESASTNQTSMYLCASSLSPGGNQETQYFGPGTRLLVL.

This chain joins TRBV28 and TRBJ2-3; either TRBD1 or TRBD2 may fit D (5 bases each). Deletions cut 7 bases from V and 0 bases from J, with 14 bases between. Germline CDR1 is MDHEN and CDR2 is SYDVKM. The CDR3 spans 15 residues. CDR3 in DNA: TGTGCCAGCATTCCCGGGACGGCAAGCACAGATACGCAGTATTTT. It specifies CASIPGTASTDTQYF.

The chain has TRBV7-9 and TRBJ2-2; TRBD1 matches at 9 bases. J lost 6 bases, V lost 6 bases, and 20 bases had no gene match. The length of the CDR3 is 19 residues. Germline-derived CDR1 and CDR2 are SEHNR and FQNEAQ (reference sequence). This CDR3 is CASSYTTVRDREIAGELFF. The CDR3 nucleotides are TGTGCCAGCAGTTATACGACGGTTAGGGACAGGGAGATCGCCGGGGAGCTGTTTTTT.

This chain uses TRBV9 with TRBJ2-3; D unclear. The CDR3 has 16 amino acids. Trimming pared 4 bases from V and 2 bases from J, leaving 17 bases between. Germline V lookup: CDR1 SGDLS, CDR2 YYNGEE. The CDR3 is CASSFRLTAHTDTQYF. The DNA for the CDR3 is TGTGCCAGCAGCTTTCGGTTAACGGCCCACACAGATACGCAGTATTTT.

The rearrangement links TRBV27 to TRBJ1-1; the D gene is possibly TRBD1 (6 bases). Germline lookup yields CDR1 MNHEY and CDR2 SMNVEV (reference sequence). V gave up 6 bases and J gave up 10 bases, with 18 bases separating them. CDR3 length: 13 residues. CDR3 protein: CASRPGGAGPAFF. The CDR3 bases are TGTGCCAGCAGGCCGGGGGGCGCGGGTCCAGCTTTCTTT.

The chain couples TRBV27 to TRBJ2-7; D remains unclear. Trimming took off 0 bases at V and 3 bases at J, with 9 bases between the two ends. Germline lookup yields CDR1 MNHEY and CDR2 SMNVEV (reference sequence). This CDR3 region has 14 residues. CDR3 nucleotide sequence: TGTGCCAGCAGTTTATCGTGGGGAAACTACGAGCAGTACTTC. Protein: CASSLSWGNYEQYF.

V is TRBV20-1 and J is TRBJ2-3; no definite D call. Germline lookup yields CDR1 DFQATT and CDR2 SNEGSKA (reference sequence). The ends were cut back, 8 bases at V and 4 bases at J, with 7 bases in the middle. This CDR3 region has 10 residues. The CDR3 DNA sequence: TGCAGTCTCTGGGCAGATACGCAGTATTTT. It is translated as CSLWADTQYF.

The chain recombines TRBV10-1 with TRBJ2-1, with 13 positions matching TRBD2. The V gene end was trimmed by 6 bases and the J gene end by 0 bases; junction bases not matched to a gene: 2. The CDR3 is made up of 16 amino acids. Germline V gene lookup returns CDR1 WNHNN and CDR2 SYGVQD (reference sequence). As DNA, the CDR3 is TGCGCCAGCAGAGGACTAGCGGGAGACTCCTACAATGAGCAGTTCTTC. It translates to CASRGLAGDSYNEQFF.

The chain uses TRBV27 and TRBJ2-3, with 9 bases aligning to TRBD2. The V gene's germline CDR1 is MNHEY and CDR2 SMNVEV (reference sequence). The CDR3 spans 16 residues. J gave up 4 bases and V 5 bases, and 10 bases lay outside the gene matches. The DNA for the CDR3 is TGTGCCAGCAGTCCCCCGGGACTAGCCGTGCCAGATACGCAGTATTTT. Its translation: CASSPPGLAVPDTQYF.

This sequence joins TRBV4-3 and TRBJ1-1; D gene uncertain. Trimming took 0 bases from V and 4 from J, leaving 15 bases between them. The CDR3 is 16 amino acids. The germline gives CDR1 LGHNA, CDR2 YSLEER. This CDR3 reads CASSQDIRAGFTEAFF. CDR3 DNA sequence: TGCGCCAGCAGCCAAGATATCCGGGCGGGTTTCACTGAAGCTTTCTTT.

In DNA form, the CDR3 reads TGTGCCATCAGTGAGTTAACAGGGAACACTGAAGCTTTCTTT. This codes for CAISELTGNTEAFF. The chain has TRBV10-3 and TRBJ1-1, with D possibly matching TRBD1 (5 bases). Germline V gives CDR1 ENHRY, CDR2 SYGVKD. The CDR3 is 14 amino acids. Deletions cut 1 base from V and 1 base from J, with 7 bases between.

This chain uses TRBV9 with TRBJ2-3, with TRBD2 as a possible D gene (6 bases). V lost 3 bases to trimming and J lost 4 bases, with 21 bases between them. The CDR3 spans 17 residues. The germline V gene encodes CDR1 SGDLS and CDR2 YYNGEE. This CDR3 is CASSAYHVAGQADTQYF. The CDR3, as DNA: TGTGCCAGCAGCGCTTACCACGTCGCGGGGCAGGCAGATACGCAGTATTTT.

This sequence joins TRBV29-1 and TRBJ2-1; TRBD1 is a possible D gene (5 bases). V lost 7 bases, J lost 2 bases, and 9 bases lay in between. CDR1 SQVTM and CDR2 ANQGSEA come from the germline V gene. The CDR3 has 12 amino acids. CDR3 protein: CSGKDTYNEQFF. In DNA form, the CDR3 reads TGCAGCGGGAAGGACACCTACAATGAGCAGTTCTTC.

Concerning this clone: Other DNA sequences in the same sample also yield this CDR3. The chain joins TRBV18 to TRBJ2-1; D possibly corresponds to TRBD2 (6 bases). V was shortened by 3 bases and J by 0 bases, with 12 bases between the two germline ends. The CDR3 has 16 amino acids. Germline values: CDR1 KGHSH, CDR2 LQKENI. CDR3 sequence reads: CASSPWTGSSYNEQFF. CDR3 coding DNA: TGTGCCAGCTCACCTTGGACCGGGAGCTCCTACAATGAGCAGTTCTTC.

This chain joins TRBV14 and TRBJ1-2; D remains unclear. The CDR3 sequence is 15 residues long. Germline V gene sequence: CDR1 SGHDN, CDR2 FVKESK. V was cut by 0 bases and J by 7 bases, with 15 bases left in between. The CDR3 sequence is CASSQEDFWRGGYTF. For the CDR3, the DNA is TGTGCCAGCAGCCAAGAGGACTTCTGGCGGGGTGGCTACACCTTC.

A single count supports this clone. This sequence joins TRBV28 and TRBJ1-2; perhaps TRBD1 as D (6 bases). This CDR3 region has 14 residues. CDR1 is MDHEN and CDR2 is SYDVKM in the germline V gene. With 6 bases removed from V and 0 bases from J, the gap between germline ends came to 11 bases. The CDR3 coding sequence is TGTGCCAGCAGGCGGACAGCCGCTAACTATGGCTACACCTTC. Translated, it gives CASRRTAANYGYTF.

This clone showed up just once. The rearrangement uses TRBV4-1 and TRBJ1-5, with TRBD1 matching 7 bases. Germline V CDR1 and CDR2: MGHRA, YSYEKL. J gave up 6 bases and V 2 bases, and 13 bases lay outside the gene matches. CDR3 length: 17 residues. CDR3 nucleotides: TGCGCCAGCAGCCAACTCTCTCCCCGACAGGGAAGTCAGCCCCAGCATTTT. Its translation is CASSQLSPRQGSQPQHF.

This chain connects TRBV13 to TRBJ1-1, with D tentatively TRBD1 (5 bases). The CDR3 runs 15 residues. CDR1 is PRHDT and CDR2 is FYEKMQ in the germline V gene (reference sequence). The V end was cut by 0 bases, the J end by 6 bases, with 14 bases between. The CDR3 sequence: CASSLGPRAIPEAFF. In DNA, the CDR3 is TGTGCCAGCAGCTTAGGCCCCAGGGCCATCCCTGAAGCTTTCTTT.

To note about this clone: Other DNA sequences within the sample encode an identical CDR3. The V and J genes are TRBV30 and TRBJ2-1; D is possibly TRBD2 (5 bases). The CDR3 totals 13 residues. Deletions cut 2 bases from V and 4 bases from J, with 9 bases between. Germline V gene data show CDR1 as GTSNPN and CDR2 as SVGIG (reference sequence). The CDR3 nucleotides are TGTGCCTGGAGTAGCGGCCTTTACAATGAGCAGTTCTTC. Its translation: CAWSSGLYNEQFF. Complete variable domain (other parts from reference TRBV30 and TRBJ2-1): SQTIHQWPATLVQPVGSPLSLECTVEGTSNPNLYWYRQAAGRGLQLLFYSVGIGQISSEVPQNLSASRPQDRQFILSSKKLLLSDSGFYLCAWSSGLYNEQFFGPGTRLTVL.

This chain links TRBV4-1 with TRBJ1-1; D unclear. The CDR3 is made up of 15 amino acids. V was clipped by 4 bases and J by 4 bases, with 16 bases between them. Germline V gene lookup returns CDR1 MGHRA and CDR2 YSYEKL. The CDR3: CASSPKGIGFTEAFF. In DNA form, the CDR3 reads TGCGCCAGCAGCCCCAAAGGGATAGGGTTCACTGAAGCTTTCTTT.

The chain links TRBV7-7 to TRBJ2-7; no definite D call. The CDR3 has 14 amino acids. The V end was cut by 5 bases, the J end by 4 bases, with 15 bases between. CDR1 is SSHAT, CDR2 FNYEAQ, per germline (reference sequence). The CDR3 is CASSVGLGSYEQYF. The CDR3 DNA follows: TGTGCCAGCAGCGTGGGCTTGGGGTCTTACGAGCAGTACTTC.

V gene TRBV5-1 combines with J gene TRBJ2-7; TRBD2 aligns across 11 bases. The V gene's germline CDR1 is SGHRS and CDR2 YFSETQ. Germline trimming cut 3 bases from V and 0 bases from J; bases unmatched to any gene: 5. The CDR3 runs to 16 residues. CDR3 in amino acids: CASSSGTSGYSYEQYF. CDR3 DNA: TGCGCCAGCAGCTCCGGGACTAGCGGTTACTCCTACGAGCAGTACTTC.